This T cell receptor (beta chain) is from a study of cytomegalovirus exposure and HLA in healthy donors. Healthy people donating bone marrow made up the donors. Only one count was recorded for this clone. Its antigen is unidentified. This CDR3 has 13 residues. Germline CDR1 and CDR2: SGHAT and FQNNGV. With 5 bases removed from V and 4 bases from J, the gap between germline ends came to 11 bases. Researchers ran the PCR with 60 Vbeta and 13 Jbeta primers. As processed by the authors: Unique TCR beta chains totaled around 86 million in a later count, with around 12 million of them shared. The protocol was immunoSEQ multiplex PCR, while the TCRdb copy is restricted to in-frame clones and leaves out a portion. V and J calls and clone size follow that table, whereas D and trimming were derived from the DNA. This sample has some 140,000 clones, with 87% found just once. Overall study findings and caveats: Among the most significant clusters, several appeared linked to common viral pathogens in a later analysis. TCR beta sequences reportedly predicted most subjects' HLA-A and HLA-B alleles accurately.

This receptor was obtained from a woman aged 30 to 39 in good health and CMV-seronegative. V is TRBV11-2 and J is TRBJ2-5; D tentatively reads TRBD1 or TRBD2 (6 bases each). The sample taken for sequencing was PBMCs. The CDR3 here is CASSLGGGETQYF. In nucleotides, the CDR3 is TGTGCCAGCAGCCTAGGGGGAGGAGAGACCCAGTACTTC.